The clone carrying this T cell receptor (beta chain) was observed once. Antigen specificity is unknown. The entry originates in a study of shared clonotypes between healthy human individuals. The CDR3 is 15 amino acids. CDR1 is MNHEY, CDR2 SVGAGI, per germline. The J segment lost 7 bases and the V segment lost 0 bases, leaving 4 bases of the junction unmatched. The input for sorted-subset replicate PCRs was about 0.2 ug DNA, 25,000 to 35,000 T cell genomes. Produced via immunoSEQ multiplex PCR; TCRdb's table is partial and in-frame only. The profile shows about 680,000 clones, roughly nine tenths of them singletons. CD8 cells classed as naive were CD45RO-negative and positively selected for CCR7, excluding terminally differentiated effector memory CD45RA+ cells. Study conclusions and caveats: How much donors shared clonotypes was expected to be affected by sequencing depth. The sampled material consisted only of blood, and tissue repertoires are likely to differ. Generation of non-shared clonotypes was less probable than generation of clonotypes shared by all four donors.

The chain is built from TRBV6-5 and TRBJ2-7; 12 bases fit TRBD1. This receptor was identified in a man under 40 in good health. Specimen: naive CD8+ T cells sorted from blood. In DNA form, the CDR3 reads TGTGCCAGCAGTTACTCGGGACAGGGGGCGGGGGAGCAGTACTTC. It yields the protein CASSYSGQGAGEQYF.